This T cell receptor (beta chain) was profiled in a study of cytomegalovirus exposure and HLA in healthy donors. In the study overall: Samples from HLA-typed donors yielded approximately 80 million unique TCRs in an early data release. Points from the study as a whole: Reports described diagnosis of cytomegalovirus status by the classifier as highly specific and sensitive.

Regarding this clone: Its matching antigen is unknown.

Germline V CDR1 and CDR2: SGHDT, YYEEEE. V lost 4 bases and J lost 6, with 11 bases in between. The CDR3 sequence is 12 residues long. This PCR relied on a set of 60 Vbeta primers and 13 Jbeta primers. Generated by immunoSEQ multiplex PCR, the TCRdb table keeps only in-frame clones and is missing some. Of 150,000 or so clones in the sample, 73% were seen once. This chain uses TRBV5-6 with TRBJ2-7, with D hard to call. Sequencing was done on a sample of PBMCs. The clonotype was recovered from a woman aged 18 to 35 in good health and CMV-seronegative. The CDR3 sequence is CASSISFVEQYF. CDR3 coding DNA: TGTGCCAGCAGCATTAGTTTCGTCGAGCAGTACTTC.